This T cell receptor (beta chain) comes out of a study of cytomegalovirus exposure and HLA in healthy donors. For the study at large: Genotyping showed about 80% of almost 400 donors falling in the Caucasian-associated ancestry cluster.

The study, taken as a whole, reports: Cytomegalovirus association was listed for 170 or so TCR beta chains. Roughly uniform sequencing depth across donors was assumed, possibly incorrectly.

Amplification used 60 Vbeta primers and 13 Jbeta primers. The table came from immunoSEQ multiplex PCR; TCRdb's copy has only in-frame clones and leaves some out. The data contain roughly 160,000 clones, 77% of them singletons. Turning to this clone: The antigen remains undetermined. A junction boundary mismatches the germline segment, possibly from a read error.

The CDR3 contains 8 residues. The germline CDR1 and CDR2 sequences are MNHGY and SAAAGT. The chain is built from TRBV6-8 and TRBJ2-7; a weak D match, TRBD2 (5 bases). The source of this sequence is a man under 40 in good health and CMV-seropositive. The sequenced material came from PBMCs. The CDR3 nucleotides read TGTGCCAGCATCATACGGGGTTTC. This sequence encodes CASIIRGF.